The sequence of this T cell receptor (beta chain) was determined in a study of blood T cell repertoires in COVID-19. Study-level background: Both acute and convalescent COVID-19 samples were obtained from the United States, Italy and Spain. T cells, B-cell-depleted T cells, or PBMCs supplied cDNA or gDNA.

Germline V lookup: CDR1 SGHTA, CDR2 FQGNSA. The CDR3 totals 14 residues. V gave up 5 bases and J gave up 2 bases, with 11 bases separating them. In the source study's methods: Amplification from reference gene primers served as the basis for estimated nucleated cell counts. Clones were read by immunoSEQ multiplex PCR, and TCRdb kept only the in-frame ones, dropping some. V and J calls and clone size follow that table, whereas D and trimming were derived from the DNA. The sample shows about 100,000 clones, less than 90% of them seen only once. This chain joins TRBV7-2 and TRBJ2-3, with D perhaps matching TRBD2 (6 bases). The TCR comes from a young man in a cohort sampled during active COVID-19. Source material: peripheral blood. CDR3 region: CASSLGGDTDTQYF. The CDR3 nucleotides are TGTGCCAGCAGCCTGGGCGGGGACACAGATACGCAGTATTTT. Full variable domain (missing parts from reference TRBV7-2 and TRBJ2-3): GAGVSQSPSNKVTEKGKDVELRCDPISGHTALYWYRQSLGQGLEFLIYFQGNSAPDKSGLPSDRFSAERTGGSVSTLTIQRTQQEDSAVYLCASSLGGDTDTQYFGPGTRLTVL.